This passage covers 25 T cell receptor beta chains from one sample sequenced in a study of T cells in Graves' hyperthyroidism and ophthalmopathy. The TCR beta CDR3 regions underwent amplification using RNA transcripts as the source. Initially, a first-round RT-PCR of the TCR CDR3 employed the HTBI primer set. MiXCR was run by TCRdb on the multiplex PCR reads, yielding one entry per CDR3 protein. The sample shows around 300,000 distinct CDR3 sequences, roughly an eighth of them seen only once. Source material: blood. The source of these receptors is a woman between 40 and 55 years old with Graves' ophthalmopathy.

The chain uses TRBV20-1 and TRBJ2-2; the match to TRBD2 covers 8 bases. The CDR3 covers 16 residues. The V and J ends lost 1 base and 5 bases, in that order; junction bases with no gene match: 9. Germline CDR1 DFQATT, CDR2 SNEGSKA (reference sequence). The CDR3 is CSARAPGTRVTGELFF. DNA of the CDR3: TGCAGTGCTAGAGCTCCCGGGACTAGGGTTACCGGGGAGCTGTTTTTT.

In its sample, this clonotype was seen many times. This chain links TRBV10-2 with TRBJ2-7, with 11 positions matching TRBD2. Germline V lookup: CDR1 WSHSY, CDR2 SAAADI. This CDR3 has 14 amino acids. V dropped 7 bases and J dropped 2; count of bases not matched to a gene: 4. Here the CDR3 reads CASKDSGGAYEQYF. DNA of the CDR3: TGCGCCAGCAAGGATAGCGGGGGGGCCTACGAGCAGTACTTC.

In its sample, this clonotype was seen many times. The chain carries TRBV7-2 and TRBJ1-5, with 7 bases aligning to TRBD1. CDR1 SGHTA and CDR2 FQGNSA come from the germline V gene. The CDR3 is made up of 14 amino acids. The J segment lost 5 bases and the V segment lost 10 bases, leaving 11 bases of the junction unmatched. The CDR3 here is CATSPRQGDQPQHF. Written as DNA, the CDR3 is TGTGCCACCTCCCCGAGACAGGGCGATCAGCCCCAGCATTTT.

This clonotype was picked up many times. The chain employs TRBV12-3 or TRBV12-4 and TRBJ2-3, with 7 bases matching TRBD2. The CDR3 loop spans 15 amino acids. J was trimmed by 1 base and V by 2 bases; bases with no gene match: 3. This chain's CDR3 is CASSLYGLGTDTQYF. The CDR3 coding sequence is TGTGCCAGCAGTTTATATGGACTAGGCACAGATACGCAGTATTTT.

This clonotype came up many times. V is TRBV20-1 and J is TRBJ1-2, with 8 nucleotides matching TRBD1. The CDR3 has 15 amino acids. Germline CDR1 reads DFQATT; CDR2 reads SNEGSKA (reference sequence). Trimming at V came to 5 bases and at J to 4 bases, leaving 12 bases not matched to a gene. CDR3 nucleotide sequence: TGCAGTGCTGACGTCGCAGGGGGCGCTGGCTATGGCTACACCTTC. This gives the protein CSADVAGGAGYGYTF.

This clonotype appeared a few times. The rearrangement joins TRBV9 to TRBJ1-2, with D perhaps matching TRBD1 (5 bases). Trimming removed 3 bases at V and 4 bases at J, with 16 bases between. CDR1 SGDLS and CDR2 YYNGEE come from the germline V gene. The CDR3 runs to 15 residues. DNA for the CDR3: TGTGCCAGCAGCGCCAACAACCAGGGCTTCTATGGCTACACCTTC. Amino acid sequence: CASSANNQGFYGYTF. Combining the CDR3 with reference TRBV9 and TRBJ1-2 gives the whole variable domain DSGVTQTPKHLITATGQRVTLRCSPRSGDLSVYWYQQSLDQGLQFLIQYYNGEERAKGNILERFSAQQFPDLHSELNLSSLELGDSALYFCASSANNQGFYGYTFGSGTRLTVV.

The chain couples TRBV20-1 to TRBJ2-7; 9 bases agree with TRBD1. CDR3 length: 13 residues. Germline V gene data show CDR1 as DFQATT and CDR2 as SNEGSKA (reference sequence). Trimming took 5 bases from V and 6 from J; bases not matched to a gene: 8. CDR3 in amino acids: CSAPRTGDPEQYF. CDR3 bases: TGCAGTGCTCCTCGGACAGGGGATCCCGAGCAGTACTTC.

This clonotype came up many times. This chain links TRBV25-1 with TRBJ1-5; 7 bases match TRBD1. CDR3 size: 15 residues. J gave up 4 bases and V 1 base, and 4 bases lay outside the gene matches. The germline V gene encodes CDR1 MGHDK and CDR2 SYGVNS. The CDR3 spells CASSEFGRGNQPQHF. The CDR3 DNA is TGTGCCAGCAGTGAATTCGGCAGGGGGAATCAGCCCCAGCATTTT.

This clonotype was found many times. The rearrangement uses TRBV7-9 and TRBJ2-7, with 11 nucleotides matching TRBD1. Losses at the gene ends were 4 bases for V and 2 bases for J; bases not matched to a gene: 4. This CDR3 is 15 amino acids long. Germline-derived CDR1 and CDR2 are SEHNR and FQNEAQ (reference sequence). Here the CDR3 reads CASSYPGQGAYEQYF. The CDR3 DNA reads as TGTGCCAGCAGCTACCCGGGACAGGGGGCCTACGAGCAGTACTTC.

The table lists this clonotype with a few counts. The chain is built from TRBV19 and TRBJ1-5; no definite D call. The CDR3 extends over 15 amino acids. V lost 0 bases, J lost 5 bases, and 11 bases lay in between. CDR1 and CDR2 from the germline V gene are LNHDA and SQIVND (reference sequence). The CDR3 region has the DNA TGTGCCAGTAGTATAGATGGAGACGGTTATCAGCCCCAGCATTTT. Translating it yields CASSIDGDGYQPQHF.

This clonotype turned up a few times. The J gene is TRBJ1-6, the V gene TRBV18, with a tentative D call TRBD1 (5 bases). V shed 1 base and J shed 6 bases, with 10 bases lying between them. The CDR3 totals 15 residues. Germline assignment: CDR1 KGHSH and CDR2 LQKENI. The CDR3: CASSPQQAGNSPLHF. The CDR3 nucleotides are TGTGCCAGCTCACCACAACAGGCTGGTAATTCACCCCTCCACTTT.

Concerning this clonotype itself: One base away lies a much larger clone, so this may be a sequencing read error. The chain has TRBV2 and TRBJ1-6, with D unresolved. V lost 6 bases and J lost 9, with 18 bases in between. The CDR3 length is 15 residues. Germline CDR1 is SNHLY and CDR2 is FYNNEI. The CDR3 DNA follows: TGTGCCAGCAGAAAACAGAGACTAGAGGGTTCACCCCTCCACTTT. This codes for CASRKQRLEGSPLHF.

The rearrangement joins TRBV5-6 to TRBJ1-2; D not resolved. This CDR3 contains 13 residues. CDR1 and CDR2 from the germline V gene are SGHDT and YYEEEE. V gave up 4 bases and J gave up 3 bases, with 10 bases separating them. The CDR3 loop reads CASSRQAYYGYTF. As DNA, the CDR3 is TGTGCCAGCAGCCGGCAGGCGTACTATGGCTACACCTTC.

Many counts were recorded for this clonotype. The CDR3 nucleotides are TGTGCCAGCAGTGGGACATTAGCCTACGAGCAGTACTTC. It codes for CASSGTLAYEQYF. This rearrangement joins TRBV28 to TRBJ2-7, with D perhaps TRBD1 (6 bases). V was clipped by 5 bases and J by 2 bases, with 10 bases between them. Germline V gives CDR1 MDHEN, CDR2 SYDVKM. This CDR3 is 13 amino acids long. Using reference TRBV28 and TRBJ2-7 for the parts outside the CDR3, the full variable domain is DVKVTQSSRYLVKRTGEKVFLECVQDMDHENMFWYRQDPGLGLRLIYFSYDVKMKEKGDIPEGYSVSREKKERFSLILESASTNQTSMYLCASSGTLAYEQYFGPGTRLTVT.

Points on this clonotype: A much larger clone lies a single base off, so this may be a read error. The chain couples TRBV12-3 or TRBV12-4 to TRBJ1-1; 8 bases match TRBD1. The CDR3 extends over 14 amino acids. Germline trimming cut 5 bases from V and 7 bases from J; bases unmatched to any gene: 9. This CDR3 reads CASSLTGGSYEAFF. CDR3 bases: TGTGCCAGCAGTCTAACAGGGGGAAGCTATGAAGCTTTCTTT.

This clonotype was seen only a few times. The chain links TRBV27 to TRBJ2-1; TRBD2 might be the D (6 bases). The CDR3 sequence is 14 residues long. Germline V gene lookup returns CDR1 MNHEY and CDR2 SMNVEV (reference sequence). Trimming left V 6 bases short and J 0 bases short, with 9 bases between. This CDR3 is CASRVGSSYNEQFF. CDR3 nucleotide sequence: TGTGCCAGCAGAGTCGGGAGCTCCTACAATGAGCAGTTCTTC.

Ten or more counts support this clonotype. The V and J genes are TRBV28 and TRBJ1-5; 7 bases are a match to TRBD1. The CDR3 totals 15 residues. The V gene's germline CDR1 is MDHEN and CDR2 SYDVKM. Trimming cost V 3 bases and J 7 bases; bases outside gene matches: 9. The CDR3 sequence: CASSFGGGAGQPQHF. As DNA, the CDR3 is TGTGCCAGCAGTTTCGGAGGGGGCGCCGGGCAGCCCCAGCATTTT.

This clonotype has at least ten counts. V gene TRBV6-5 combines with J gene TRBJ2-7; 8 positions agree with TRBD1. The germline CDR1 and CDR2 sequences are MNHEY and SVGAGI. With 1 base clipped from V and 3 bases from J, the junction kept 8 bases outside the gene matches. There are 16 residues in the CDR3. CDR3 amino acids: CASSYYPVTGVYEQYF. The CDR3 bases are TGTGCCAGCAGTTACTACCCAGTGACAGGGGTCTACGAGCAGTACTTC.

This clonotype has at least ten counts. V gene TRBV11-2 combines with J gene TRBJ2-1; D is uncertain. CDR1 is SGHAT, CDR2 FQNNGV, per germline. The CDR3 runs to 14 residues. Trimming stripped 2 bases from V and 6 bases from J, with 11 bases between. The CDR3 nucleotides are TGTGCCAGCAGCTTATTAATCGCCAGCAATGAGCAGTTCTTC. Its translation: CASSLLIASNEQFF. Supplemented by reference TRBV11-2 and TRBJ2-1, the full variable domain reads EAGVAQSPRYKIIEKRQSVAFWCNPISGHATLYWYQQILGQGPKLLIQFQNNGVVDDSQLPKDRFSAERLKGVDSTLKIQPAKLEDSAVYLCASSLLIASNEQFFGPGTRLTVL.

This clonotype was counted at least ten times. The rearrangement joins TRBV7-9 to TRBJ2-7; 7 nucleotides line up with TRBD1. After removal of 2 bases from V and 5 bases from J, the junction contained 9 bases not matched to a gene. Germline CDR1 reads SEHNR; CDR2 reads FQNEAQ (reference sequence). This CDR3 contains 15 residues. DNA for the CDR3: TGTGCCAGCAGCTTACGGGACAGCCATTCCCACGAGCAGTACTTC. Translation: CASSLRDSHSHEQYF. Looking up the rest from reference TRBV7-9 and TRBJ2-7 gives the full variable domain: DTGVSQNPRHKITKRGQNVTFRCDPISEHNRLYWYRQTLGQGPEFLTYFQNEAQLEKSRLLSDRFSAERPKGSFSTLEIQRTEQGDSAMYLCASSLRDSHSHEQYFGPGTRLTVT.

This clonotype was counted only a few times. This chain's CDR3 is CATSDQSSNQPQHF. DNA for the CDR3: TGTGCCACCAGTGACCAATCAAGCAATCAGCCCCAGCATTTT. This chain connects TRBV24-1 to TRBJ1-5; D not certain. This CDR3 is 14 amino acids long. Germline assignment: CDR1 KGHDR and CDR2 SFDVKD. The ends were cut back, 4 bases at V and 1 base at J, with 7 bases in the middle.

Many counts were recorded for this clonotype. This chain uses TRBV2 with TRBJ1-5, with D hard to call. The CDR3 has 16 residues. V lost 1 base to trimming and J lost 2 bases, with 12 bases between them. Per the germline V gene, CDR1 is SNHLY and CDR2 is FYNNEI. CDR3 coding DNA: TGTGCCAGCAGTGAAGGCATCCGGTCGGGCAATCAGCCCCAGCATTTT. Residues: CASSEGIRSGNQPQHF.

This clonotype has just a few counts. The chain has TRBV6-1 and TRBJ2-6; the D is unclear. With 1 base removed from V and 2 bases from J, the gap between germline ends came to 12 bases. CDR1 and CDR2 (germline): MNHNS, SASEGT. This CDR3 spans 17 amino acids. CDR3 loop: CASSEGLGLTGANVLTF. DNA of the CDR3: TGTGCCAGCAGTGAAGGGTTAGGCCTCACTGGGGCCAACGTCCTGACTTTC.

This clonotype has ten or more counts. The chain carries TRBV28 and TRBJ2-3; 7 positions match TRBD2. V shed 2 bases and J 2 bases; nucleotides not matched to a gene: 4. CDR3 length equals 15 residues. Looked up from germline, CDR1 is MDHEN and CDR2 is SYDVKM. The CDR3 region is CASSLQAGFTDTQYF. The CDR3 nucleotides read TGTGCCAGCAGTTTACAAGCGGGATTCACAGATACGCAGTATTTT.

This clonotype was seen at least ten times. The V gene is TRBV27, the J gene TRBJ2-1, with 11 nucleotides matching TRBD2. The CDR3 covers 17 residues. Germline loops: CDR1 MNHEY, CDR2 SMNVEV (reference sequence). The ends lost 3 bases at V and 4 bases at J; junction bases unmatched: 8. CDR3 DNA: TGTGCCAGCAGTTTTGTTAGCGGGAGGGCCGGGTACAATGAGCAGTTCTTC. It encodes CASSFVSGRAGYNEQFF.